This section outlines one TCR beta chain sequence together with its context. The data were taken from a study of brain T cells in children with intractable seizures. The V gene's germline CDR1 is SNHLY and CDR2 FYNNEI. V dropped 6 bases and J dropped 2 bases, with 8 bases sitting between them. This CDR3 contains 13 residues. As to time point: blood from clinic visit 5 months post-surgery; TSC patient then seizure free. The sequenced cases were selected for having the highest brain T cell transcript signatures. Before surgery, patients took at least one anti-epileptic drug. Profiling relied on immunoSEQ multiplex PCR, and the TCRdb table lists in-frame clones only, not all of them. Of about 340,000 clones listed, 93% are singletons.

V gene TRBV2 combines with J gene TRBJ1-3; no reliable D call. This TCR was sampled from a boy less than two years old with tuberous sclerosis and intractable seizures. The sample consisted of peripheral blood, taken less than 6 months after surgery. CDR3 loop: CASSLDTGNTIYF. DNA of the CDR3: TGTGCCAGCAGCCTCGACACTGGAAACACCATATATTTT.